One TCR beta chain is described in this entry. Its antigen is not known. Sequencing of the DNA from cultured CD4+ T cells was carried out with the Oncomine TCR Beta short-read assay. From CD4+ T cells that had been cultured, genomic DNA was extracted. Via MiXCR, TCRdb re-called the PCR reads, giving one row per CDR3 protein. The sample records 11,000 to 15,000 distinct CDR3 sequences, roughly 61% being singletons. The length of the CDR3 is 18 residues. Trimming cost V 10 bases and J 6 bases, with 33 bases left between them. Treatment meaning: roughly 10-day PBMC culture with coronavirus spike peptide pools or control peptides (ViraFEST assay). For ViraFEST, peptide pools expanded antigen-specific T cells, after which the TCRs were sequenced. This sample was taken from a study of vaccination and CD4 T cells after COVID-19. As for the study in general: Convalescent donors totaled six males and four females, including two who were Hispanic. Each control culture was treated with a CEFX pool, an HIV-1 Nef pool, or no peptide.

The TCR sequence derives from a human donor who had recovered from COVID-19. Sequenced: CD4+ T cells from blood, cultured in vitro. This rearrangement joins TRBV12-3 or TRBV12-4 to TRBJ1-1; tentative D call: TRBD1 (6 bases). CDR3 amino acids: CATPRREAGANRQAEAFF. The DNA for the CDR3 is TGTGCCACCCCAAGGCGCGAGGCAGGGGCTAACCGCCAGGCTGAAGCTTTCTTT.